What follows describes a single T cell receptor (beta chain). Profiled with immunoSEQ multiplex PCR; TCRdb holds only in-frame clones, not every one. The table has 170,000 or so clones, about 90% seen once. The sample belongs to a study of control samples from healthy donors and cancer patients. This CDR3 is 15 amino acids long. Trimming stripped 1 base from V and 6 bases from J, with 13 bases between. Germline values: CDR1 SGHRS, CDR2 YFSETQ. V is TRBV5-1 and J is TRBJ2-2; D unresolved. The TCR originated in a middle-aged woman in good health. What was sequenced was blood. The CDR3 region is CASSLSPYGPGELFF. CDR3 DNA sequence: TGCGCCAGCAGCTTGTCGCCGTATGGGCCCGGGGAGCTGTTTTTT.